Shown below are 26 T cell receptor beta chains from a single sample sequenced in a study of siplizumab effects on memory and regulatory T cells. Sequencing used immunoSEQ multiplex PCR; TCRdb keeps in-frame clones, though not all of them. The sample carries about 26,000 clones, about 79% recorded once. What was sequenced was memory CD4+ T cells sorted from blood. Receptor source: a human donor in good health.

V is TRBV4-1 and J is TRBJ2-7; 7 positions agree with TRBD1. This CDR3 contains 14 residues. V gave up 1 base and J gave up 3 bases; unmatched junction bases: 3. Germline V CDR1 and CDR2: MGHRA, YSYEKL. The DNA for the CDR3 is TGCGCCAGCAGCCAAGGGGACAGCGACTACGAGCAGTACTTC. It encodes CASSQGDSDYEQYF.

V and J are TRBV7-9 and TRBJ2-1; TRBD2 agrees at 7 bases. The CDR3 has 13 amino acids. V lost 5 bases to trimming and J lost 4 bases; unmatched junction nucleotides: 2. The germline V gene encodes CDR1 SEHNR and CDR2 FQNEAQ (reference sequence). In DNA form, the CDR3 reads TGTGCCAGCAGCCGCGGGAGTTACAATGAGCAGTTCTTC. This codes for CASSRGSYNEQFF.

This clone has a single count. The gene calls are TRBV19 and TRBJ1-4; tentative D call: TRBD1 (6 bases). The CDR3 runs 15 residues. The V gene lost 3 bases and the J gene lost 5 bases, with 13 bases spanning the gap. Germline values: CDR1 LNHDA, CDR2 SQIVND (reference sequence). The chain's CDR3 is CASSMVGGLNEKLFF. CDR3 sequence (DNA): TGTGCCAGTAGTATGGTCGGGGGGCTCAATGAAAAACTGTTTTTT.

The chain joins TRBV7-2 to TRBJ2-3; 10 nucleotides match TRBD2. CDR1 and CDR2 from the germline V gene are SGHTA and FQGNSA. The CDR3 is 16 amino acids. V trimming: 2 bases; J trimming: 3 bases; junction bases outside the gene matches: 5. CDR3 coding DNA: TGTGCCAGCAGCTTAAGGCGAGCGGGAGGGACAGATACGCAGTATTTT. Encoded protein: CASSLRRAGGTDTQYF.

The rearrangement links TRBV10-2 to TRBJ1-2; 8 nucleotides align to TRBD1. This CDR3 has 15 residues. In germline, CDR1 is WSHSY, CDR2 SAAADI. J lost 5 bases, V lost 5 bases, and 10 bases had no gene match. In DNA, the CDR3 is TGCGCCAGCAGTTCCGACAGGGGCCTCCTGTATGGCTACACCTTC. Encoded protein: CASSSDRGLLYGYTF.

The rearrangement uses TRBV9 and TRBJ1-3; D unresolved. CDR1 is SGDLS, CDR2 YYNGEE, per germline. The CDR3 length is 15 residues. The germline V and J ends were trimmed by 0 bases and 0 bases, with 7 bases remaining between them. Here the CDR3 DNA reads TGTGCCAGCAGCGTAGATCTGATCTCTGGAAACACCATATATTTT. Amino acids: CASSVDLISGNTIYF.

The chain employs TRBV19 and TRBJ2-2, with a tentative D call TRBD2 (5 bases). Trimming cost V 6 bases and J 5 bases, with 19 bases left between them. Germline V gives CDR1 LNHDA, CDR2 SQIVND (reference sequence). The CDR3 is made up of 16 amino acids. CDR3 DNA: TGTGCCAGTAGGATTTTGGGAGCGGAGTCGACCGGGGAGCTGTTTTTT. Its translation: CASRILGAESTGELFF.

The chain uses TRBV11-2 and TRBJ1-5; a possible D gene is TRBD1 (5 bases). The CDR3 loop spans 15 amino acids. CDR1 and CDR2 from the germline V gene are SGHAT and FQNNGV. Trimming removed 2 bases at V and 4 bases at J, with 12 bases between. CDR3 sequence: CASSLSGTGNQPQHF. The CDR3, as DNA: TGTGCCAGCAGCTTATCAGGGACGGGGAATCAGCCCCAGCATTTT.

The chain links TRBV10-2 to TRBJ1-5, with no clear D. The germline CDR1 and CDR2 sequences are WSHSY and SAAADI. CDR3 length: 13 residues. V was shortened by 4 bases and J by 3 bases, with 7 bases between the two germline ends. In nucleotides, the CDR3 is TGCGCCAGCAGTGGAAAGGACAATCAGCCCCAGCATTTT. Protein product: CASSGKDNQPQHF.

The gene calls are TRBV5-1 and TRBJ2-3, with 15 bases that match TRBD2. Germline V lookup: CDR1 SGHRS, CDR2 YFSETQ. The CDR3 has 18 residues. The V and J ends lost 0 bases and 5 bases, in that order; junction bases with no gene match: 7. The CDR3 region has the DNA TGCGCCAGCAGCTTGGGGGGACTAGCGGGAGGCCAGGAAGATACGCAGTATTTT. It specifies CASSLGGLAGGQEDTQYF.

The gene calls are TRBV30 and TRBJ2-1; D is possibly TRBD1 (5 bases). The ends were cut back, 5 bases at V and 7 bases at J, with 15 bases in the middle. Germline loops: CDR1 GTSNPN, CDR2 SVGIG (reference sequence). The CDR3 is 13 amino acids. CDR3: CAWDRNGLNEQFF. The CDR3 DNA reads as TGTGCCTGGGACAGAAACGGGCTAAATGAGCAGTTCTTC.

This clone was found once. The chain joins TRBV19 to TRBJ2-6, with 10 bases fitting TRBD1. Per germline, CDR1 LNHDA and CDR2 SQIVND (reference sequence). V dropped 5 bases and J dropped 0; count of bases not matched to a gene: 7. The CDR3 spans 18 residues. Here the CDR3 DNA reads TGTGCCAGTAGTCCGGGACAGGGGACGTTCTCTGGGGCCAACGTCCTGACTTTC. As protein: CASSPGQGTFSGANVLTF.

The gene calls are TRBV6-1 and TRBJ2-7, with D possibly being TRBD1 (6 bases). Germline V CDR1 and CDR2: MNHNS, SASEGT. This CDR3 comprises 13 residues. V was shortened by 4 bases and J by 5 bases, with 12 bases between the two germline ends. The CDR3 here is CASSVNRDHEQYF. In nucleotides, the CDR3 is TGTGCCAGCAGTGTAAACAGGGATCACGAGCAGTACTTC.

The chain employs TRBV19 and TRBJ1-1, with TRBD1 matching over 8 bases. Germline CDR1 is LNHDA and CDR2 is SQIVND (reference sequence). Trimming at V came to 6 bases and at J to 1 base, leaving 13 bases not matched to a gene. The CDR3 runs 17 residues. The CDR3 region is CASSPLRSDRGNTEAFF. The CDR3 region has the DNA TGTGCCAGTAGCCCCCTCCGCTCTGACAGGGGGAACACTGAAGCTTTCTTT.

This clone was counted once. The chain recombines TRBV5-1 with TRBJ2-4, with a weak D call TRBD1 (6 bases). From germline, CDR1 is SGHRS and CDR2 YFSETQ. The CDR3 has 13 residues. Trimming pared 7 bases from V and 7 bases from J, leaving 15 bases between. CDR3 in DNA: TGCGCCAGCCGTCGCGACCAGGGGAACATTCAGTACTTC. Protein product: CASRRDQGNIQYF.

The chain uses TRBV7-3 and TRBJ2-2, with a possible D match to TRBD2 (6 bases). The V gene lost 5 bases and the J gene lost 1 base, with 14 bases spanning the gap. This CDR3 spans 16 amino acids. Germline assignment: CDR1 SGHTA and CDR2 FQGTGA. CDR3 bases: TGTGCCAGCAGCACAGAGGAGCGGGTGAACACCGGGGAGCTGTTTTTT. The encoded protein is CASSTEERVNTGELFF.

The chain links TRBV6-5 to TRBJ2-7, with D unresolved. V dropped 0 bases and J dropped 6 bases, with 9 bases sitting between them. CDR3 size: 13 residues. Germline CDR1 reads MNHEY; CDR2 reads SVGAGI. The CDR3 coding sequence is TGTGCCAGCAGTTACTCACCCTGGGTCGAGCAGTACTTC. Residues: CASSYSPWVEQYF.

The genes are TRBV10-3 and TRBJ2-2; no clear D. Trimming shortened V by 6 bases and J by 1 base, and 6 bases separated the two germline ends. Germline V gene lookup returns CDR1 ENHRY and CDR2 SYGVKD. The CDR3 extends over 13 amino acids. CDR3 region: CAISAGNTGELFF. CDR3 DNA: TGTGCCATCAGCGCAGGGAACACCGGGGAGCTGTTTTTT.

The chain employs TRBV28 and TRBJ2-3, with 7 bases matching TRBD2. Germline CDR1 reads MDHEN; CDR2 reads SYDVKM. V lost 7 bases and J lost 1; bases outside the gene matches: 8. This CDR3 is built from 15 residues. DNA for the CDR3: TGTGCCAGCACACCGGTAGCGGGTGGCACAGATACGCAGTATTTT. It specifies CASTPVAGGTDTQYF.

This clone was picked up a small number of times. The chain links TRBV2 to TRBJ2-1; 8 bases match TRBD2. Losses at the gene ends were 2 bases for V and 8 bases for J; bases not matched to a gene: 17. This CDR3 has 18 amino acids. The germline CDR1 and CDR2 sequences are SNHLY and FYNNEI. In nucleotides, the CDR3 is TGTGCCAGCAGTGAAAAGACCCTGATGCAGCGGGAGCGGGATGAGCAGTTCTTC. Translating it yields CASSEKTLMQRERDEQFF.

The rearrangement links TRBV2 to TRBJ2-4; D is unresolved. The germline CDR1 and CDR2 sequences are SNHLY and FYNNEI. The V end lost 6 bases, the J end lost 2 bases, and 14 bases lay between the germline ends. CDR3 length: 15 amino acids. The CDR3, as DNA: TGTGCCAGCAGGGATGCACTGATGACCAAAAACATTCAGTACTTC. Amino acids: CASRDALMTKNIQYF.

The chain is built from TRBV19 and TRBJ2-2; D is perhaps TRBD1 (7 bases). The CDR3 is 17 residues long. CDR1 and CDR2 from the germline V gene are LNHDA and SQIVND (reference sequence). The ends were cut back, 9 bases at V and 0 bases at J, with 20 bases in the middle. The CDR3 loop reads CASTKRARGANTGELFF. The CDR3 nucleotides read TGTGCCAGCACCAAAAGGGCCAGGGGGGCGAACACCGGGGAGCTGTTTTTT.

This chain connects TRBV19 to TRBJ1-1; the D gene is possibly TRBD1 (5 bases). This CDR3 has 14 amino acids. V was trimmed by 3 bases and J by 8 bases, leaving 16 bases between them. Germline-derived CDR1 and CDR2 are LNHDA and SQIVND (reference sequence). CDR3 protein: CASSIMLGPGEAFF. The CDR3 DNA reads TGTGCCAGTAGTATCATGTTGGGCCCAGGGGAAGCTTTCTTT.

The V gene is TRBV30, the J gene TRBJ2-7; 8 positions agree with TRBD2. Germline CDR1 reads GTSNPN; CDR2 reads SVGIG (reference sequence). Trimming cost V 3 bases and J 7 bases; bases outside gene matches: 2. This CDR3 spans 11 amino acids. The DNA for the CDR3 is TGTGCCTGGAGGTTAGCGGGGGAGCAGTACTTC. Amino acids: CAWRLAGEQYF.

This clone was detected a few times. This rearrangement joins TRBV30 to TRBJ1-1; D is perhaps TRBD1 (5 bases). Germline CDR1 and CDR2: GTSNPN and SVGIG (reference sequence). The CDR3 has 14 amino acids. Trimming left V 4 bases short and J 7 bases short, with 19 bases between. The CDR3 nucleotides read TGTGCCTGGAATCGGGGCCGCCAGTCTATTGAAGCTTTCTTT. Protein product: CAWNRGRQSIEAFF.

The chain links TRBV7-6 to TRBJ2-7; the D is unclear. The germline V gene has CDR1 SGHVS and CDR2 FNYEAQ. This CDR3 contains 14 residues. Trimming left V 0 bases short and J 4 bases short, with 10 bases between. Here the CDR3 DNA reads TGTGCCAGCAGCTTAGCGGGGTTCAAGTACGAGCAGTACTTC. Translation gives CASSLAGFKYEQYF.